These T cell receptor beta chains were read from a single sample in a study of T cell clones after liver transplantation. TCRdb keeps only in-frame clones here, not all; method: immunoSEQ multiplex PCR. The data contain 85,000 to 130,000 clones, 75% to 85% of them singletons. This sample comprised CD4+ T cells from blood, obtained before liver transplant. The source of these receptors is a human donor who received a liver transplant. Each CDR3 is given with its conserved first and last residue. A D gene is named only where the DNA matches it firmly. Not all rows give a size; the values are once, few, many and, for expanded clones, a class.

CDR3: CASSLGLAGVRSYEQYF
DNA: TGTGCCAGCAGCTTAGGGCTAGCGGGGGTGCGCTCCTACGAGCAGTACTTC
J: TRBJ2-7
D: TRBD2
size: -
V: TRBV7-6
length: 17

CDR3: CASTSGSASTDTQYF
DNA: TGTGCCAGCACGTCCGGGTCTGCTAGCACAGATACGCAGTATTTT
J: TRBJ2-3
D: -
size: -
V: TRBV27
length: 15

CDR3: CASSFSTRGEQYF
DNA: TGTGCCAGCAGCTTTAGCACTAGGGGAGAGCAGTACTTC
J: TRBJ2-7
D: -
size: -
V: TRBV7-9
length: 13

CDR3: CASSPGGLAGGDEQFF
DNA: TGTGCCAGCAGCCCTGGAGGACTAGCGGGAGGCGATGAGCAGTTCTTC
J: TRBJ2-1
D: TRBD2
size: once
V: TRBV5-8
length: 16

CDR3: CASSEPRTYEQYF
DNA: TGTGCCAGCAGTGAACCCCGAACCTACGAGCAGTACTTC
J: TRBJ2-7
D: -
size: -
V: TRBV25-1
length: 13

CDR3: CATAQGGYGYTF
DNA: TGTGCCACCGCCCAGGGGGGCTATGGCTACACCTTC
J: TRBJ1-2
D: TRBD1
size: few
V: TRBV6-5
length: 12

CDR3: CASSVALGVGNTIYF
DNA: TGTGCCAGCAGCGTAGCGCTTGGGGTAGGAAACACCATATATTTT
J: TRBJ1-3
D: -
size: -
V: TRBV9
length: 15

CDR3: CASSLAGRNTEAFF
DNA: TGTGCCAGCAGCTTAGCGGGACGGAACACTGAAGCTTTCTTT
J: TRBJ1-1
D: -
size: -
V: TRBV7-9
length: 14

CDR3: CASSSRTSGGKETQYF
DNA: TGTGCCAGCAGTTCAAGGACTAGCGGGGGAAAAGAGACCCAGTACTTC
J: TRBJ2-5
D: TRBD2
size: -
V: TRBV6-5
length: 16

CDR3: CASSGGDGYTF
DNA: TGTGCCAGCAGTGGAGGGGACGGCTACACCTTC
J: TRBJ1-2
D: -
size: few
V: TRBV28
length: 11

CDR3: CASSYSNSPNSPLHF
DNA: TGTGCCAGCAGTTACTCAAACAGCCCCAATTCACCCCTCCACTTT
J: TRBJ1-6
D: -
size: few
V: TRBV6-6
length: 15

CDR3: CASIRAGATEAFF
DNA: TGTGCCAGCATAAGGGCGGGGGCCACTGAAGCTTTCTTT
J: TRBJ1-1
D: -
size: -
V: TRBV28
length: 13

CDR3: CASSLQTPPYEQYF
DNA: TGTGCCAGCAGTTTACAGACTCCTCCCTACGAGCAGTACTTC
J: TRBJ2-7
D: -
size: -
V: TRBV28
length: 14

CDR3: CASKQEAAFHNQPQHF
DNA: TGTGCCAGCAAACAAGAGGCCGCTTTTCACAATCAGCCCCAGCATTTT
J: TRBJ1-5
D: -
size: -
V: TRBV27
length: 16

CDR3: CASSLGLAGGGEQFF
DNA: TGTGCCAGCAGCCTTGGACTAGCGGGGGGCGGTGAGCAGTTCTTC
J: TRBJ2-1
D: TRBD2
size: -
V: TRBV9
length: 15

CDR3: CASSDYQVNQPQHF
DNA: TGTGCCAGCAGTGATTATCAGGTAAATCAGCCCCAGCATTTT
J: TRBJ1-5
D: -
size: -
V: TRBV25-1
length: 14

CDR3: CASRAGSTYEQYF
DNA: TGTGCCAGCAGAGCCGGGTCCACATACGAGCAGTACTTC
J: TRBJ2-7
D: -
size: -
V: TRBV2
length: 13

CDR3: CAWGVGLDQPQHF
DNA: TGTGCCTGGGGGGTTGGCTTGGATCAGCCCCAGCATTTT
J: TRBJ1-5
D: -
size: -
V: TRBV30
length: 13

CDR3: CASSPDPLGGGTQYF
DNA: TGTGCCAGCAGCCCCGACCCTCTAGGGGGGGGAACGCAGTATTTT
J: TRBJ2-3
D: -
size: -
V: TRBV7-6
length: 15

CDR3: CASSRRNPGEQFF
DNA: TGTGCCAGCAGCCGTCGCAATCCTGGTGAGCAGTTCTTC
J: TRBJ2-1
D: -
size: few
V: TRBV7-6
length: 13

CDR3: CATRAFSGNTIYF
DNA: TGTGCCACCAGAGCCTTTTCTGGAAACACCATATATTTT
J: TRBJ1-3
D: -
size: -
V: TRBV15
length: 13

CDR3: CASRPGQGGDTQYF
DNA: TGTGCCAGCAGACCGGGACAGGGAGGAGATACGCAGTATTTT
J: TRBJ2-3
D: TRBD1
size: -
V: TRBV7-2
length: 14

CDR3: CASSGNTGELFF
DNA: TGTGCCAGTAGTGGGAACACCGGGGAGCTGTTTTTT
J: TRBJ2-2
D: -
size: -
V: TRBV19
length: 12

CDR3: CASSLVTGGEAFF
DNA: TGCGCCAGCAGCTTGGTCACGGGGGGTGAAGCTTTCTTT
J: TRBJ1-1
D: -
size: -
V: TRBV5-1
length: 13

CDR3: CASSLEAGELFF
DNA: TGCGCCAGCAGCTTGGAGGCCGGGGAGCTGTTTTTT
J: TRBJ2-2
D: -
size: -
V: TRBV5-1
length: 12

CDR3: CASSLAWTGPPGEQYF
DNA: TGTGCCAGCAGCTTGGCCTGGACAGGCCCTCCTGGCGAGCAGTACTTC
J: TRBJ2-7
D: TRBD1
size: -
V: TRBV5-6
length: 16

CDR3: CASSQANSGNTIYF
DNA: TGTGCCAGCAGCCAAGCTAACTCTGGAAACACCATATATTTT
J: TRBJ1-3
D: -
size: once
V: TRBV14
length: 14

CDR3: CASSLQGGLPGNTIYF
DNA: TGTGCCAGCAGTCTTCAGGGAGGGTTACCTGGAAACACCATATATTTT
J: TRBJ1-3
D: -
size: -
V: TRBV13
length: 16

CDR3: CASSFSGRGLKDEQFF
DNA: TGCGCCAGCAGCTTCTCTGGCAGGGGCCTCAAGGATGAGCAGTTCTTC
J: TRBJ2-1
D: -
size: -
V: TRBV5-1
length: 16

CDR3: CATSRLRDSFLEQYF
DNA: TGTGCCACCAGCAGGCTACGGGACTCCTTCTTGGAGCAGTACTTC
J: TRBJ2-7
D: -
size: -
V: TRBV15
length: 15

CDR3: CASSAWGQGRETQYF
DNA: TGTGCCAGCAGTGCCTGGGGACAGGGGCGAGAGACCCAGTACTTC
J: TRBJ2-5
D: TRBD1
size: -
V: TRBV6-5
length: 15

CDR3: CASSLNSGSGNEQFF
DNA: TGTGCCAGCAGCTTGAATAGCGGGAGTGGCAATGAGCAGTTCTTC
J: TRBJ2-1
D: TRBD2
size: -
V: TRBV11-1
length: 15

CDR3: CASSPAWGTFNTGELFF
DNA: TGTGCCAGTAGTCCGGCATGGGGGACATTTAACACCGGGGAGCTGTTTTTT
J: TRBJ2-2
D: -
size: -
V: TRBV19
length: 17

CDR3: CASKGGTDTQYF
DNA: TGTGCCAGCAAGGGGGGCACAGATACGCAGTATTTT
J: TRBJ2-3
D: -
size: -
V: TRBV6-5
length: 12

CDR3: CASSQVSSQGREQYF
DNA: TGCGCCAGCAGCCAAGTTTCCTCCCAGGGGCGCGAGCAGTACTTC
J: TRBJ2-7
D: -
size: once
V: TRBV4-1
length: 15

CDR3: CASSDRGTYNEQFF
DNA: TGTGCCAGTAGTGACAGGGGAACCTACAATGAGCAGTTCTTC
J: TRBJ2-1
D: TRBD1
size: -
V: TRBV19
length: 14

CDR3: CASSDPTGPMNTEAFF
DNA: TGCGCCAGCAGCGACCCGACAGGGCCGATGAACACTGAAGCTTTCTTT
J: TRBJ1-1
D: TRBD1
size: -
V: TRBV5-1
length: 16

CDR3: CASSADASSPTIQYF
DNA: TGTGCCAGCAGCGCGGACGCATCCTCGCCAACTATTCAGTACTTC
J: TRBJ2-4
D: -
size: -
V: TRBV7-2
length: 15

CDR3: CASSPGLARAHEQYF
DNA: TGTGCCAGCAGTCCGGGACTAGCTAGGGCCCACGAGCAGTACTTC
J: TRBJ2-7
D: TRBD2
size: -
V: TRBV6-5
length: 15

CDR3: CASSPRDRQETQYF
DNA: TGTGCCAGCAGCCCTCGGGACAGACAAGAGACCCAGTACTTC
J: TRBJ2-5
D: TRBD1
size: -
V: TRBV11-3
length: 14

CDR3: CAWSFWTGLNEKLFF
DNA: TGTGCCTGGAGTTTCTGGACAGGGTTGAATGAAAAACTGTTTTTT
J: TRBJ1-4
D: TRBD1
size: few
V: TRBV30
length: 15

CDR3: CASSHDGGASRYEQFF
DNA: TGCGCCAGCAGTCATGATGGTGGGGCCTCGAGATATGAGCAGTTCTTC
J: TRBJ2-1
D: -
size: -
V: TRBV23-1
length: 16

CDR3: CASPPSLGGNTEAFF
DNA: TGTGCCAGCCCTCCCTCGCTTGGTGGGAACACTGAAGCTTTCTTT
J: TRBJ1-1
D: -
size: -
V: TRBV28
length: 15

CDR3: CASSQVGQGVSYEQYF
DNA: TGTGCCAGCAGCCAAGTAGGCCAGGGCGTCTCCTACGAGCAGTACTTC
J: TRBJ2-7
D: -
size: -
V: TRBV4-2
length: 16

CDR3: CASSPPGDGASYTF
DNA: TGCGCCAGCAGCCCCCCCGGGGATGGGGCGTCCTACACCTTC
J: TRBJ1-2
D: -
size: once
V: TRBV5-1
length: 14

CDR3: CASSLGTGSRAPLYGYTF
DNA: TGTGCCAGCAGTTTAGGGACAGGGTCCCGAGCCCCCCTCTATGGCTACACCTTC
J: TRBJ1-2
D: TRBD1
size: -
V: TRBV28
length: 18

CDR3: CASSLQSSRGDNSPLHF
DNA: TGTGCCAGCTCCCTACAAAGTTCCCGCGGCGATAATTCACCCCTCCACTTT
J: TRBJ1-6
D: -
size: many
V: TRBV18
length: 17

CDR3: CASSYPGGAYNEQFF
DNA: TGTGCCAGCTCATACCCAGGAGGGGCCTACAATGAGCAGTTCTTC
J: TRBJ2-1
D: -
size: few
V: TRBV18
length: 15

CDR3: CASSYGGSGYTF
DNA: TGTGCCAGCAGTTACGGAGGGTCTGGCTACACCTTC
J: TRBJ1-2
D: -
size: -
V: TRBV6-5
length: 12

CDR3: CASSSLTGAGANVLTF
DNA: TGTGCCAGCAGCTCTTTGACAGGTGCTGGGGCCAACGTCCTGACTTTC
J: TRBJ2-6
D: -
size: -
V: TRBV7-9
length: 16

CDR3: CASSQNRGGETQYF
DNA: TGTGCCAGCAGCCAGAACAGGGGGGGAGAGACCCAGTACTTC
J: TRBJ2-5
D: -
size: -
V: TRBV14
length: 14

CDR3: CATGDSLGEQFF
DNA: TGTGCCACCGGGGACTCGTTGGGTGAGCAGTTCTTC
J: TRBJ2-1
D: -
size: -
V: TRBV6-6
length: 12

CDR3: CASSSSRTNTGELFF
DNA: TGTGCCAGCTCATCATCTCGGACGAACACCGGGGAGCTGTTTTTT
J: TRBJ2-2
D: -
size: -
V: TRBV18
length: 15

CDR3: CASSSTGTEAFF
DNA: TGTGCCAGCAGTTCGACAGGGACTGAAGCTTTCTTT
J: TRBJ1-1
D: TRBD1
size: -
V: TRBV28
length: 12